Below, one T cell receptor (beta chain) is given with its context. Its antigen is as yet unknown. The data stem from a study of T cell responses to AZD1222 COVID-19 vaccine. At the level of the study: Second doses at about 4 or about 12 weeks were pooled.

Study-wide findings and caveats: There were repertoire samples only from the period after the peak T cell response. Clonal diversity was possibly underestimated; the donors were predominantly white British and more often female. Dominant CD4 TCR responses targeted spike regions 160-218 and 743-854.

The method was immunoSEQ multiplex PCR; TCRdb's version includes in-frame clones alone and lacks a portion of them. This table holds under 200,000 clones, approximately 93% found once. Germline loops: CDR1 MNHNY, CDR2 SVGAGI (reference sequence). V was clipped by 0 bases and J by 3 bases, with 8 bases between them. The CDR3 extends over 14 amino acids. The rearrangement links TRBV6-6 to TRBJ1-1; maybe TRBD1 (5 bases). This sample comprised peripheral blood, obtained on day 0 of AZD1222 vaccination. The receptor was derived from an adult in good health. The CDR3: CASSYSRGDTEAFF. DNA of the CDR3: TGTGCCAGCAGTTACTCGCGGGGGGACACTGAAGCTTTCTTT.